This T cell receptor (beta chain) was retrieved from a study of cytomegalovirus exposure and HLA in healthy donors (dated 2017 in TCRdb). Concerning the study at large: An earlier analysis of around 600 of the donors reported more than 250 Gb of sequence data and some 120 million unique TCR beta sequences from 150 million to 200 million T cells. The study combined high-throughput TCR immunosequencing, statistical association of individual TCRs with disease status, and machine learning to predict cytomegalovirus infection status. The study was designed to test whether signatures of past pathogen exposure could be identified by cataloging public T cell receptors. Alongside the repertoire data, information on donor age, sex, ethnicity and CMV serostatus was compiled. The later analysis used no new phenotypic data to find candidate immune exposures, relying instead on TCR beta sequences and their occurrence across donors. In a later genetic analysis, genome-wide SNP genotypes for about 55% of the roughly 700 donors were used, and that subset was treated as a discovery cohort. All discovery cohort repertoires had been generated using a single sequencing platform. Typing coverage differed by locus: A, B, C, DRB1 and DQB1 were typed in about 620-630 donors, DQA1 in 500 to 550, DPA1 in around 580, and DPB1 in approximately 450. Among 398 genotyped donors of the cohort, an average of roughly 230,000 unique TCR beta nucleotide sequences was sequenced per donor, of which about 19% were non-productive. Roughly 5 DR-DQ haplotypes were handled as single units for association and clustering because linkage in the cohort was strong. The T cell repertoires of some 670 subjects were profiled by immunosequencing and related to cytomegalovirus serostatus. An early release covering 500 to 750 HLA-typed donors comprised about 290 gigabases of sequencing data and approximately 85 million unique TCR sequences. A later analysis re-examined previously published TCR beta repertoires from around 670 donors and added high-resolution HLA genotyping to investigate patterns of TCR occurrence. HLA typing covered class I and class II loci at four-digit resolution. An earlier analysis of some 600 of the donors applied high-throughput TCR beta sequencing to assess whether each TCR beta V gene segment acted as functional or pseudogenic. A separate validation cohort of 90 to 150 different subjects was used in addition to the approximately 640-subject first cohort. The genetic ancestry cluster associated with self-reported Caucasian donors included approximately 85% of the 300 to 400 genotyped donors. Here is what the overall study found, with its caveats: Most CMV-associated TCR beta chains appeared to be HLA-restricted in a later analysis, and the HLA associations seemed to be driven largely by CMV exposure. Because counts were too low, around 17 rarely observed V segments, including chromosome 9 orphons, were left out of the earlier analysis of a few hundred of the donors. Roughly uniform sequencing depth across donors was assumed in presence/absence analyses, although this assumption may not hold. Some IMGT-functional V segments, including TRBV6-2 and TRBV6-3, could not be told apart with the 87-base-pair reads, so those segments were excluded. Three of the identified cytomegalovirus-associated TCR beta chains were confirmed in vitro to be specific for cytomegalovirus antigens. In a later genetic analysis, fewer N-insertions in productive TCRs were reported among donors in an Asian-associated ancestry cluster than the roughly 640-donor mean. According to the authors, the approach could potentially be generalized to other disease states and immunological phenotypes. Most TCR sequences were observed very rarely across donors, whereas some public TCRs were present in many individuals. A further reported finding was that TCR beta sequences accurately predicted the HLA-A and HLA-B alleles for most subjects in the first cohort. Compared with equally common non-associated chains, HLA-associated TCR beta chains in a later analysis were more clonally expanded and had lower generation probabilities. Correlated functional status among segregating V segments might reflect linkage disequilibrium, but an unknown experimental factor could not be ruled out. The classifier was reported to diagnose cytomegalovirus status with high specificity and sensitivity in both the original and validation cohorts. A cluster of highly shared sequence variants was judged likely to represent a technical artifact of the sequencing pipeline. A later analysis reported that several top co-occurrence clusters appeared linked to parvovirus B19, influenza, CMV and Epstein-Barr virus. For the cohort, immune exposure information was limited to CMV serostatus. The study listed 150 to 200 TCR beta chains as associated with cytomegalovirus. In an earlier analysis of approximately 590 of the donors, most TCR beta V segments were observed in productive rearrangements about 87% or about 30% of the time, broadly matching IMGT annotations. In a later analysis, around 15,000 TCR beta sequences were associated with specific HLA alleles at a false discovery rate of 0.05. In a later analysis, the rate of TCR association differed among HLA loci, with DRB1 alleles having the most associated TCRs and HLA-C alleles having the fewest. In this cohort, only TCR beta chains were sequenced, and detectable features were limited by the absence of alpha or paired-chain data. V-gene and J-gene trimming of TCR beta chains was associated with a missense DCLRE1C variant in a later genetic analysis, and the association was replicated in an independent cohort. Because HLA typing was unavailable for some donors at each locus, only the typed subset was used in association tests. When HLA alleles, especially DR and DQ, strongly co-occurred, TCR associations were difficult to assign to individual alleles.

In total, approximately 700 healthy bone marrow donors made up the cohort. At the time of sampling, every cohort member was nominally healthy, though immune exposures that went unrecorded were likely present. The donor tested CMV seropositive and was one of the 289 seropositive cohort members. Every donor gave a peripheral blood sample, and the peripheral blood mononuclear cells from that sample were used for TCR beta sequencing. Genomic DNA was extracted from the blood cell samples with the Qiagen DNeasy Blood Extraction Kit. Here V drops 0 bases and J drops 1 base, and the junction holds 12 bases not matched to any gene. The CDR3 runs 19 amino acids, cysteine and phenylalanine included. Kept here is only the CDR3 DNA, which spans 57 bases and is read in frame from base 1. The CDR1 and CDR2 encoded by the germline V gene are SGHDT and YYEEEE. The library relied on the immunoSEQ multiplex PCR assay. For the multiplex PCR, a mixture combining 60 forward primers for TCR Vbeta segments and 13 reverse primers for TCR Jbeta segments was used. The CDR3 region of rearranged TCR beta genes was amplified from genomic DNA with a multiplex PCR assay. The Illumina HiSeq System was used to sequence the amplified TCR beta libraries as 87-base-pair reads. The authors' pipeline ran thus. A later analysis counted approximately 74 million unique TCR beta chains across the 640 or so repertoires, and 10 million to 11 million of these chains were shared by at least two donors. Raw reads were error-corrected and collapsed into unique sequences with a nearest-neighbor algorithm that merged closely related sequences to remove PCR and sequencing errors. V, D and J gene segments were assigned by aligning CDR3 sequences to IMGT reference sequences. For a sequence to be retained, a match of at least six nucleotides to both a V gene segment and a J gene segment was required. Rearrangements were classified as productive when the CDR3 lacked stop codons and remained in frame with V and J, and all other rearrangements were classified as non-productive. CDR3 was defined according to IMGT convention as the region running from the second conserved V-encoded cysteine to the conserved J-encoded phenylalanine. In an earlier analysis of more than 550 of the donors, sequences lacking an unambiguous match to a single V gene segment were excluded. An earlier analysis of fewer than 750 of the donors called V segments functional above 56.7% productive rearrangements and segregating when the between-donor standard deviation exceeded 5%. To diagnose cytomegalovirus status from the catalog of TCR beta chain sequences, a statistical classification framework was built. A later analysis assigned V and J genes by comparing TCR nucleotide sequences with IMGT/GENE-DB human TR gene sequences. A later analysis assigned CDR3 sequences and most-parsimonious VDJ recombination scenarios with the TCRdist pipeline. In a later analysis, each TCR beta chain was defined by its CDR3 amino acid sequence together with its V-gene family, and reads without a unique V-gene family were excluded. As a way to deal with suspected cross-contamination and a sequencing artifact, a later analysis dropped 450 to 700 nucleotide sequences that were highly shared and had low generation probability. A later analysis calculated a clonal expansion index for each public chain from normalized within-repertoire ranks of inferred template counts. In a later analysis, generation probabilities were computed with a VDJ recombination model fitted to out-of-frame rearrangements, and the resulting probabilities were checked against IGoR. In a later analysis, TCR-TCR, TCR-HLA and TCR-CMV co-occurrence was scored with hypergeometric tests, and a repertoire-size bias correction was applied to TCR pairs. A later analysis estimated false discovery rates by permuting HLA or CMV assignments 20 times. A later analysis grouped co-occurring TCRs with DBSCAN, adding TCRdist sequence similarity when clustering within HLA-allele-positive subsets. Repertoires with fewer than 30,000 or more than 120,000 public chains, plus five repertoires with anomalous nucleotide sharing, were excluded from co-occurrence clustering. In its TCRdb copy, this immuneACCESS table keeps in-frame sequences only and misses some clones. Where compared with another copy, unresolved V genes explain less than half of these, and the others have no known cause. That table supplies the V and J calls and clone size; D and trimming were determined from the DNA. Present in this sample are about 240,000 clones, 82% of which were seen just once. The ten biggest clones cover 5.4% of the sample.

Worth noting for this clone: Its binding antigen is unknown. Base qualities are not recorded, but no much larger clone differs from it by a single base.

Sequenced input: PBMCs. The rearranged chain carries TRBV5-6 and TRBJ2-1, and 8 bases in between align with TRBD2. This clonotype was sampled from a woman in her thirties or forties in good health and CMV-seropositive. This receptor carries the CDR3 CASSLVGTGGPGSYNEQFF. The DNA sequence is as follows: TGTGCCAGCAGCTTGGTTGGTACGGGAGGGCCGGGATCCTACAATGAGCAGTTCTTC.